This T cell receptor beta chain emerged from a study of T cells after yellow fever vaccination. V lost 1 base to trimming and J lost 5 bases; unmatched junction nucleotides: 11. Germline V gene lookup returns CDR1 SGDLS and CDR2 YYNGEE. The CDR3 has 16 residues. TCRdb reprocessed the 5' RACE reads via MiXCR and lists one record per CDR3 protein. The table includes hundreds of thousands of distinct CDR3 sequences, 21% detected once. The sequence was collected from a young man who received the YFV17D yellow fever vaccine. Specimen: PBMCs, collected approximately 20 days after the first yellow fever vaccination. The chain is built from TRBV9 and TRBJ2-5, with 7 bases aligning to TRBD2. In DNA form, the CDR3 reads TGTGCCAGCAGCGTACGCGAGGGAGGGTTTGCGGAGACCCAGTACTTC. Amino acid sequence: CASSVREGGFAETQYF.